This T cell receptor (beta chain) was captured by sequencing in a study of PD-1 blockade in classical Hodgkin lymphoma. General study findings and limits: Newly diagnosed patients were reported to start with lower TCR diversity than healthy donors.

With no exception, relapse followed autologous stem cell transplantation in all patients, and brentuximab vedotin exposure varied. The CDR3 length is 15 residues. Germline loops: CDR1 GTSNPN, CDR2 SVGIG (reference sequence). Trimming removed 7 bases from V and 1 base from J; junction bases left unmatched: 10. This table comes from immunoSEQ multiplex PCR, and its TCRdb copy is limited to in-frame clones, with some not included. The sample consists of fewer than 100,000 clones, about nine tenths of them appearing once. Remarks on this clone: Its matching antigen is unknown.

The specimen was peripheral blood mononuclear cells (PBMCs), collected at baseline. The TCR was taken from a human donor with classical Hodgkin lymphoma. The chain joins TRBV30 to TRBJ2-3, with TRBD2 matching over 8 bases. The CDR3 sequence is CASQIAGMGTDTQYF. Here the CDR3 DNA reads TGTGCCTCTCAAATAGCGGGAATGGGCACAGATACGCAGTATTTT.